The 10 T cell receptor beta chains given below trace back to one sample, sequenced in a study of vaccination and CD4 T cells after COVID-19. These receptors lack a known antigen. The treatment here: 10-day PBMC culture with coronavirus spike peptide pools or control peptides (ViraFEST assay). Sequencing of the DNA from cultured CD4+ T cells was carried out with the Oncomine TCR Beta short-read assay. TCRdb fed the PCR reads into MiXCR, producing one record per CDR3 protein. The profile shows about 18,000 distinct CDR3 sequences, about 45% of them singletons. Source: CD4+ T cells from blood, cultured in vitro, taken after SARS-CoV-2 vaccination. These TCRs come from a human donor who had recovered from COVID-19.

The chain is built from TRBV20-1 and TRBJ1-6, with unresolved D. Germline values: CDR1 DFQATT, CDR2 SNEGSKA (reference sequence). The V end was cut by 1 base, the J end by 4 bases, with 17 bases between. The CDR3 covers 17 residues. This CDR3 is CSARAEIPTDYNSPLHF. The CDR3 DNA reads TGCAGTGCTAGAGCCGAAATCCCTACAGATTATAATTCACCCCTCCACTTT.

This clonotype is medium-sized by share. The genes are TRBV9 and TRBJ1-2; 8 nucleotides line up with TRBD1. Germline V gene lookup returns CDR1 SGDLS and CDR2 YYNGEE. Unmatched junction bases numbered 8, after V lost 0 bases and J lost 7 bases. The CDR3 consists of 15 residues. The DNA for the CDR3 is TGTGCCAGCAGCGTAGCCGGAGGACAGGGCTCTGGCTACACCTTC. Translating gives CASSVAGGQGSGYTF.

The gene calls are TRBV11-3 and TRBJ2-2; possibly TRBD1 for D (6 bases). This CDR3 is 14 amino acids long. CDR1 is SGHNT, CDR2 YENEEA, per germline. V lost 5 bases and J lost 4, with 11 bases in between. CDR3 sequence (DNA): TGTGCCAGCAGCGTGAACAGGGTCACCGGGGAGCTGTTTTTT. It translates to CASSVNRVTGELFF.

The chain links TRBV6-2 or TRBV6-3 to TRBJ2-7; D is possibly TRBD1 (5 bases). The CDR3 sequence is 15 residues long. The germline CDR1 and CDR2 sequences are MNHEY and SVGEGT. V lost 7 bases, J lost 0 bases, and 16 bases lay in between. The CDR3 nucleotides read TGTGCCAGCACCTCGACAGATCCTCCCTCCTACGAGCAGTACTTC. It is translated as CASTSTDPPSYEQYF.

The chain links TRBV7-3 to TRBJ1-1; 7 bases match TRBD1. Germline V lookup: CDR1 SGHTA, CDR2 FQGTGA. J was trimmed by 1 base and V by 5 bases; bases with no gene match: 1. The CDR3 sequence is 13 residues long. The CDR3 DNA follows: TGTGCCAGCAGCCGGGACAGGAACACTGAAGCTTTCTTT. This sequence encodes CASSRDRNTEAFF.

V usage is TRBV10-3 and J usage is TRBJ2-1; the match to TRBD2 covers 12 bases. This CDR3 spans 14 amino acids. V gave up 8 bases and J gave up 5 bases; unmatched junction bases: 4. Germline CDR1 reads ENHRY; CDR2 reads SYGVKD. The DNA for the CDR3 is TGTGCCATCGCCCCTAGCGGGGGGGACAATGAGCAGTTCTTC. Its translation: CAIAPSGGDNEQFF.

V gene TRBV6-2 or TRBV6-3 combines with J gene TRBJ1-1; no firm D call. The germline V gene encodes CDR1 MNHEY and CDR2 SVGEGT. The V end lost 6 bases, the J end lost 6 bases, and 8 bases lay between the germline ends. The length of the CDR3 is 11 residues. The CDR3 spells CASRMLAEAFF. CDR3 sequence (DNA): TGTGCCAGCAGGATGTTGGCTGAAGCTTTCTTT.

The chain combines TRBV7-9 with TRBJ2-7; perhaps TRBD1 as D (5 bases). V was trimmed by 5 bases and J by 6 bases, leaving 8 bases between them. This CDR3 has 11 amino acids. Germline lookup yields CDR1 SEHNR and CDR2 FQNEAQ (reference sequence). In DNA form, the CDR3 reads TGTGCCAGCAGCCTAGACAGCGAGCAGTACTTC. Amino acid sequence: CASSLDSEQYF.

This chain uses TRBV28 with TRBJ1-2, with D unresolved. Germline V gives CDR1 MDHEN, CDR2 SYDVKM. The CDR3 spans 13 residues. V was pared by 3 bases and J by 3 bases, with 8 bases between. CDR3 sequence (DNA): TGTGCCAGCAGTTTCTGGGCCTACTATGGCTACACCTTC. Translated: CASSFWAYYGYTF.

This clonotype was seen a few times. The genes are TRBV20-1 and TRBJ1-2, with D tentatively TRBD1 (5 bases). Germline CDR1 is DFQATT and CDR2 is SNEGSKA (reference sequence). The germline V and J ends were trimmed by 5 bases and 6 bases, with 16 bases remaining between them. The CDR3 is made up of 13 amino acids. Here the CDR3 DNA reads TGCAGTGCTTCCCGACCCAGGGCAGATGGCTACACCTTC. As protein: CSASRPRADGYTF.